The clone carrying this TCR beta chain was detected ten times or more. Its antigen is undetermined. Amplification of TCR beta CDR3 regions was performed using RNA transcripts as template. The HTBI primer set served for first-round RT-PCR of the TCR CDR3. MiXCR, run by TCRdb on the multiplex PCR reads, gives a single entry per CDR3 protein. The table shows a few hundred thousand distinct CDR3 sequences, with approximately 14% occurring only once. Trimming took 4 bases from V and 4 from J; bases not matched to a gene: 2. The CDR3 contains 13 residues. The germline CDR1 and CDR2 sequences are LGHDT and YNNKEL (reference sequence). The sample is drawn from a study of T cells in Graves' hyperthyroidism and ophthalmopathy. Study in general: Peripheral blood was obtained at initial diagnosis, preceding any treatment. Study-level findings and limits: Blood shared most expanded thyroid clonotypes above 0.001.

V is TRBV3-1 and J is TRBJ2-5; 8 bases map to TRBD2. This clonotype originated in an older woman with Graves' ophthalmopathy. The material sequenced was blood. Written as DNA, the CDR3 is TGTGCCAGCAGCCGGGCGGGGGGAGAGACCCAGTACTTC. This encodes CASSRAGGETQYF.